The rows below give T cell receptor beta chains drawn from one sample of a study of T-cell memory formation after mild COVID-19. From the 5' RACE reads, TCRdb called clonotypes with MiXCR, one entry per CDR3 protein. The sample includes more than 150,000 distinct CDR3 sequences, approximately 18% of them seen just once. Source material: PBMCs or a T cell subset sorted from them (not recorded which). Receptors were obtained from a man younger than 35 who had mild COVID-19 (a few samples of this study predate the infection). Cell type and time point are not known. Both conserved end residues are part of each CDR3. D genes are given only for firm matches. Rows give clone size only sometimes, using once, few, many, or a class for an expanded clone.

J gene	clone size	D gene	V gene	CDR3 protein	CDR3 DNA
TRBJ2-5	few	.	TRBV20-1	CSAPQGGTQYF	TGCAGTGCTCCCCAGGGCGGGACCCAGTACTTC
TRBJ1-1	.	.	TRBV4-1	CASSQFGRNTEAFF	TGCGCCAGCAGCCAGTTCGGCAGGAACACTGAAGCTTTCTTT
TRBJ1-5	few	.	TRBV18	CASSPNQGRNQPQHF	TGTGCCAGCTCCCCGAATCAGGGCCGGAATCAGCCCCAGCATTTT
TRBJ2-3	few	.	TRBV3-1	CASSPRSISTDTQYF	TGTGCCAGCAGCCCTCGCAGCATCAGCACAGATACGCAGTATTTT
TRBJ2-1	.	TRBD2	TRBV29-1	CSGGDGLGYNEQFF	TGCAGCGGGGGGGATGGACTAGGTTACAATGAGCAGTTCTTC
TRBJ1-3	.	.	TRBV9	CASSAGAGTTGNTIYF	TGTGCCAGCAGCGCCGGGGCGGGGACGACTGGAAACACCATATATTTT
TRBJ2-5	few	.	TRBV12-3/TRBV12-4	CASSRDRASQETQYF	TGTGCCAGCAGTAGAGACCGGGCCTCGCAAGAGACCCAGTACTTC
TRBJ1-6	.	.	TRBV10-3	CAISGATYNSPLHF	TGTGCCATCAGTGGGGCTACCTATAATTCACCCCTCCACTTT
TRBJ2-3	few	.	TRBV4-1	CASSQGRGRSTDTQYF	TGCGCCAGCAGCCAAGGGCGTGGAAGGAGCACAGATACGCAGTATTTT
TRBJ2-1	.	.	TRBV29-1	CSVGTTEQFF	TGCAGCGTTGGGACTACCGAGCAGTTCTTC
TRBJ1-2	few	.	TRBV4-1	CASSQDLASYGYTF	TGCGCCAGCAGCCAAGATCTGGCCAGCTATGGCTACACCTTC
TRBJ1-2	many	.	TRBV7-2	CASSLDLPGYTF	TGTGCCAGCAGCTTAGATCTCCCTGGCTACACCTTC
TRBJ1-2	.	.	TRBV20-1	CAMVRPTNYGYTF	TGCGCAATGGTTAGGCCCACTAACTATGGCTACACCTTC
TRBJ2-4	.	.	TRBV10-1	CASSDGGLAKNIQYF	TGCGCCAGCAGTGATGGGGGACTAGCCAAAAACATTCAGTACTTC
TRBJ1-6	few	TRBD1	TRBV20-1	CSARATTGDSPLHF	TGCAGTGCTAGAGCCACGACAGGGGATTCACCCCTCCACTTT
TRBJ2-5	.	.	TRBV19	CASGAGAETQYF	TGTGCCAGTGGAGCGGGTGCAGAGACCCAGTACTTC
TRBJ1-1	.	.	TRBV5-1	CASRVRGGMNTEAFF	TGCGCCAGCAGGGTCCGGGGAGGGATGAACACTGAAGCTTTCTTT
TRBJ2-3	.	.	TRBV7-2	CACGMGGADTQYF	TGTGCCTGCGGGATGGGTGGGGCAGATACGCAGTATTTT
TRBJ1-2	.	.	TRBV6-5	CASRQPGTGYGYTF	TGTGCCAGCAGACAACCCGGGACGGGCTATGGCTACACCTTC
TRBJ2-6	few	.	TRBV7-3	CASSQMGAGANVLTF	TGTGCCAGCAGCCAAATGGGTGCCGGGGCCAACGTCCTGACTTTC
TRBJ2-7	.	.	TRBV18	CASSPPQGTYEQYF	TGTGCCAGCTCACCACCACAGGGTACCTACGAGCAGTACTTC
TRBJ1-2	.	.	TRBV6-2/TRBV6-3	CASSRDGNGYTF	TGTGCCAGCAGTCGGGACGGGAATGGCTACACCTTC
TRBJ1-2	many	.	TRBV5-1	CASSLGQDYGYTF	TGCGCCAGCAGCTTGGGACAGGACTATGGCTACACCTTC
TRBJ2-2	.	TRBD1	TRBV7-8	CASSLRSGTGETGELFF	TGTGCCAGCAGCTTACGGTCCGGGACAGGGGAGACCGGGGAGCTGTTTTTT
TRBJ2-7	.	.	TRBV12-3/TRBV12-4	CASSPGGGPYEQYF	TGTGCCAGCAGTCCCGGCGGGGGCCCCTACGAGCAGTACTTC
TRBJ2-5	.	.	TRBV12-3/TRBV12-4	CASSFWGAGWETQYF	TGTGCCAGCAGTTTTTGGGGGGCCGGCTGGGAGACCCAGTACTTC
TRBJ2-2	few	.	TRBV3-1	CASSQDWGANAGELFF	TGTGCCAGCAGCCAAGATTGGGGGGCTAACGCCGGGGAGCTGTTTTTT
TRBJ2-1	few	.	TRBV7-2	CASSSRTTDNEQFF	TGTGCCAGCAGCTCAAGGACGACAGACAATGAGCAGTTCTTC
TRBJ2-5	.	TRBD1	TRBV7-2	CASSHRTGGRQETQYF	TGTGCCAGCAGCCATCGGACAGGGGGCAGGCAAGAGACCCAGTACTTC
TRBJ1-4	.	TRBD1	TRBV5-1	CASRDRGTNEKLFF	TGCGCCAGCAGGGACAGGGGAACTAATGAAAAACTGTTTTTT
TRBJ2-1	.	TRBD2	TRBV2	CASSVVGLAVHNEQFF	TGTGCCAGCAGTGTAGTCGGGCTAGCGGTACACAATGAGCAGTTCTTC
TRBJ2-3	few	.	TRBV7-2	CASRTPGIPDTQYF	TGTGCCAGCAGGACCCCAGGGATACCAGATACGCAGTATTTT
TRBJ1-1	few	TRBD1	TRBV5-1	CASRPGQGMNTEAFF	TGCGCCAGTCGACCGGGACAGGGGATGAACACTGAAGCTTTCTTT
TRBJ1-3	few	.	TRBV12-3/TRBV12-4	CASGEGNTIYF	TGTGCCAGCGGAGAAGGAAACACCATATATTTT
TRBJ2-1	few	TRBD2	TRBV12-3/TRBV12-4	CASSARTSHHNEQFF	TGTGCCAGCAGTGCCCGGACTAGTCACCACAATGAGCAGTTCTTC
TRBJ2-3	.	TRBD1	TRBV5-1	CASSPRTGRTDTQYF	TGCGCCAGCAGCCCGCGGACAGGGCGCACAGATACGCAGTATTTT
TRBJ2-5	few	.	TRBV4-3	CASSQDADSQETQYF	TGCGCCAGCAGCCAAGATGCGGACAGTCAAGAGACCCAGTACTTC
TRBJ1-4	.	TRBD1	TRBV7-2	CASSSRQGNEKLFF	TGTGCCAGCAGCTCCAGACAGGGGAACGAAAAACTGTTTTTT
TRBJ2-3	.	TRBD2	TRBV9	CASSESGTAQGTQYF	TGTGCCAGCAGCGAGAGCGGGACGGCTCAGGGTACGCAGTATTTT
TRBJ2-1	many	.	TRBV20-1	CSARDLLKGVSSYNEQFF	TGCAGTGCTAGAGATCTCTTGAAGGGCGTTAGCTCCTACAATGAGCAGTTCTTC
TRBJ2-7	many	TRBD1	TRBV12-3/TRBV12-4	CASSSDWTGGITSYEQYF	TGTGCCAGCAGTTCCGACTGGACAGGGGGTATCACCTCCTACGAGCAGTACTTC
TRBJ2-5	few	.	TRBV20-1	CSASPGRETQYF	TGCAGTGCTAGTCCGGGGAGAGAGACCCAGTACTTC
TRBJ2-5	few	TRBD1	TRBV5-5	CASSWGQLQETQYF	TGTGCCAGCAGCTGGGGACAGTTACAAGAGACCCAGTACTTC
TRBJ2-7	.	.	TRBV7-9	CASSFAGLYEQYF	TGTGCCAGCAGCTTTGCAGGTCTCTACGAGCAGTACTTC
TRBJ1-2	.	.	TRBV12-3/TRBV12-4	CASSSRGNYGYTF	TGTGCCAGCAGTTCAAGGGGGAACTATGGCTACACCTTC
TRBJ1-2	.	TRBD1	TRBV12-3/TRBV12-4	CASSPWTGDHGYTF	TGTGCCAGCAGTCCGTGGACAGGCGACCATGGCTACACCTTC
TRBJ2-1	once	TRBD2	TRBV28	CASSPPRSGAHEQFF	TGTGCCAGCAGCCCCCCTCGTAGCGGGGCCCATGAGCAGTTCTTC
TRBJ1-1	few	.	TRBV20-1	CSASKPPRTEAFF	TGCAGTGCTAGTAAACCCCCACGGACTGAAGCTTTCTTT
TRBJ1-1	.	.	TRBV20-1	CSARNTEAFF	TGCAGTGCTAGAAACACTGAAGCTTTCTTT
TRBJ2-2	few	TRBD1	TRBV28	CATKGAAGELFF	TGTGCCACCAAGGGGGCGGCCGGGGAGCTGTTTTTT
TRBJ1-4	few	.	TRBV12-3/TRBV12-4	CASRFLTASNEKLFF	TGTGCCAGCAGGTTCCTGACCGCAAGTAATGAAAAACTGTTTTTT
TRBJ1-1	.	.	TRBV12-3/TRBV12-4	CASSLIPDAESVAFF	TGTGCCAGCAGTTTGATCCCCGACGCGGAGAGCGTAGCTTTCTTT